This TCR beta chain is drawn from a study of blood T cell repertoires in COVID-19. Study background: From T cells, B-cell-depleted T cells, or PBMCs came the material, which was cDNA or gDNA.

Those enrolled in Seattle joined during active infection and were followed longitudinally afterward. Methods used by the authors: Scientists estimated how many nucleated cells there were by amplifying reference gene primers. Libraries were prepared by immunoSEQ multiplex PCR; TCRdb keeps only in-frame clonotypes and omits some of them. Clone size and the V and J calls come from that table; the DNA yielded D and trimming. This sample has under 400,000 clones, with approximately 89% found just once. The germline V gene has CDR1 MNHEY and CDR2 SVGAGI. Trimming cost V 0 bases and J 7 bases, with 12 bases left between them. The CDR3 contains 15 residues.

The rearrangement uses TRBV6-5 and TRBJ1-4; unclear D gene. The receptor's source is an older woman with COVID-19, enrolled during active disease. Sequencing was performed on peripheral blood. CDR3 nucleotide sequence: TGTGCCAGCAGTTACTCGTCTTCACCCGGTGAAAAACTGTTTTTT. It translates to CASSYSSSPGEKLFF.